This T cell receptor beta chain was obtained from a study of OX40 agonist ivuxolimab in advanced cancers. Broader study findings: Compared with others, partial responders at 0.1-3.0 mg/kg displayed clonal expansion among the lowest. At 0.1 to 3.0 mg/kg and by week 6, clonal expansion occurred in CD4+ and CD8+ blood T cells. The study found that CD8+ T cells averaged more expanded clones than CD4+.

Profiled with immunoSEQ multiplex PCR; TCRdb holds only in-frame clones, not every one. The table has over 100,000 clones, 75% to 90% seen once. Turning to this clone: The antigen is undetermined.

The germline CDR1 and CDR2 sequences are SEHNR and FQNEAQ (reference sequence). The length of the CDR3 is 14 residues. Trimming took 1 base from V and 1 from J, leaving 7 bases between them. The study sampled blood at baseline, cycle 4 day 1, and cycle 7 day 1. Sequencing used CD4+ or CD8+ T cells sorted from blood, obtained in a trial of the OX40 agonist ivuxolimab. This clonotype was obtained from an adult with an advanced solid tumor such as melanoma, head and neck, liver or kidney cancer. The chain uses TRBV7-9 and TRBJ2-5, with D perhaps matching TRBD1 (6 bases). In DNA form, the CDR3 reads TGTGCCAGCAGCTTAGGGGGGCGCCAAGAGACCCAGTACTTC. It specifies CASSLGGRQETQYF.